This is a list of T cell receptor beta chains from one sample in a study of neurological immune-mediated disorders. TCRdb used MiXCR to reprocess the 5' RACE reads, holding one entry per CDR3 protein. The sample contains 28,000 or so distinct CDR3 sequences, about 21% of which appear only once. The specimen sequenced was PBMCs. Every receptor here comes from a woman aged 55-70 years in good health. Each CDR3 is given with its conserved first and last residue. Fields, in order: V gene, J gene, clone size, D gene, CDR3 protein, CDR3 DNA. The D gene is left open where the match is weak. Clone size is shown for a subset of rows, as once, few, many or a class of expanded clone.

TRBV15	TRBJ1-2	many	TRBD1	CATSQGANYGYTF	TGTGCCACCAGCCAGGGGGCGAACTATGGCTACACCTTC
TRBV5-1	TRBJ2-6	many	-	CASSPEAHSGANVLTF	TGCGCCAGCAGCCCGGAGGCCCACTCTGGGGCCAACGTCCTGACTTTC
TRBV6-2/TRBV6-3	TRBJ1-5	many	-	CATRRENNQPQHF	TGTGCCACCCGAAGGGAAAACAATCAGCCCCAGCATTTT
TRBV2	TRBJ2-7	few	-	CASGTGNEQYF	TGTGCCAGCGGAACAGGGAACGAGCAGTACTTC
TRBV10-3	TRBJ1-6	many	-	CAIKETGNSPLHF	TGTGCCATCAAGGAGACAGGCAATTCACCCCTCCACTTT
TRBV28	TRBJ2-1	many	-	CASIPSGGWGHNEQFF	TGTGCCAGCATTCCCTCTGGGGGCTGGGGACACAATGAGCAGTTCTTC
TRBV20-1	TRBJ1-2	-	TRBD1	CSARDRDRGPLDGYTF	TGCAGTGCTAGAGATAGGGACAGGGGGCCTCTGGATGGCTACACCTTC
TRBV10-3	TRBJ2-1	-	-	CAISEGAGGGENEQFF	TGTGCCATCAGTGAGGGGGCCGGGGGCGGTGAGAATGAGCAGTTCTTC
TRBV5-1	TRBJ2-5	many	-	CASSLLPGQEIQETQYF	TGCGCCAGCAGCTTGTTGCCGGGACAAGAAATCCAAGAGACCCAGTACTTC
TRBV19	TRBJ2-5	-	-	CASAGSTTQYF	TGTGCCAGCGCAGGGTCCACTACCCAGTACTTC
TRBV12-3/TRBV12-4	TRBJ2-2	once	-	CASSLDEGNGELFF	TGTGCCAGCAGTTTAGATGAGGGGAACGGGGAGCTGTTTTTT
TRBV21-1	TRBJ1-2	many	-	CASSSWTGWGYTF	TGTGCCAGCAGCTCCTGGACAGGGTGGGGCTACACCTTC
TRBV12-3/TRBV12-4	TRBJ2-7	many	TRBD1	CASSGDRGHEQYF	TGTGCCAGCAGTGGGGACAGGGGACACGAGCAGTACTTC
TRBV10-3	TRBJ2-1	many	TRBD2	CAIRGTSGYNEQFF	TGTGCCATCAGAGGGACTAGCGGTTACAATGAGCAGTTCTTC
TRBV4-3	TRBJ2-7	many	TRBD2	CASSQERELTFEQYF	TGCGCCAGCAGCCAAGAGCGGGAGCTTACGTTCGAGCAGTACTTC
TRBV20-1	TRBJ2-5	many	TRBD2	CSATLSGAQYF	TGCAGTGCTACGCTTAGCGGGGCCCAGTACTTC
TRBV5-1	TRBJ2-7	many	TRBD2	CASSSGTSGSYEQYF	TGCGCCAGCAGTTCCGGGACTAGCGGGAGCTACGAGCAGTACTTC
TRBV7-2	TRBJ2-3	-	-	CTSGAGTDTQYF	TGTACCTCCGGGGCAGGCACAGATACGCAGTATTTT
TRBV7-9	TRBJ2-7	many	-	CASSETGRNRYF	TGTGCCAGCAGCGAGACTGGACGGAATCGGTACTTC
TRBV5-1	TRBJ2-3	once	-	CASELSPSWGLLGGDTQYF	TGCGCCAGCGAACTTTCCCCTAGCTGGGGCCTTCTTGGGGGAGATACGCAGTATTTT
TRBV5-1	TRBJ2-5	many	-	CASTVAGAQETQYF	TGCGCCAGCACAGTGGCGGGGGCTCAAGAGACCCAGTACTTC
TRBV27	TRBJ2-3	many	-	CASSVSTDTQYF	TGTGCCAGCAGTGTCAGCACAGATACGCAGTATTTT